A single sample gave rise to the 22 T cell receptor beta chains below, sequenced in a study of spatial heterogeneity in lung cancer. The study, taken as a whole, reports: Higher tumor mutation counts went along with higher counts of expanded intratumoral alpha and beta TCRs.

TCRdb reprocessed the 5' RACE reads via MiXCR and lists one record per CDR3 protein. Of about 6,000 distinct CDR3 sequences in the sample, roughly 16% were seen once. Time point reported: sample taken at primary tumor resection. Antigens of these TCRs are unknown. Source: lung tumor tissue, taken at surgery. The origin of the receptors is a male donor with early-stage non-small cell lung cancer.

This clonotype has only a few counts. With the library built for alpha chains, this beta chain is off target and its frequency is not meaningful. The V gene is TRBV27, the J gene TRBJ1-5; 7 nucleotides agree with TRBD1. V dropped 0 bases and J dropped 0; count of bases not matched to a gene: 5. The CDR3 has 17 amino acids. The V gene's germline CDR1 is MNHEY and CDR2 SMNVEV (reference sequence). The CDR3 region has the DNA TGTGCCAGCAGTTTATCGGGACAGTACCTTAGCAATCAGCCCCAGCATTTT. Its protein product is CASSLSGQYLSNQPQHF.

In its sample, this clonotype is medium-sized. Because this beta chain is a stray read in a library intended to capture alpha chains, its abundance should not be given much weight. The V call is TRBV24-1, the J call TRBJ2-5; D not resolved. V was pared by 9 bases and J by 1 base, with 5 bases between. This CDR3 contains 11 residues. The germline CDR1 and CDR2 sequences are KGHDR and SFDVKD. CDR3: CATGFQETQYF. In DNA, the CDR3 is TGTGCCACCGGGTTCCAAGAGACCCAGTACTTC.

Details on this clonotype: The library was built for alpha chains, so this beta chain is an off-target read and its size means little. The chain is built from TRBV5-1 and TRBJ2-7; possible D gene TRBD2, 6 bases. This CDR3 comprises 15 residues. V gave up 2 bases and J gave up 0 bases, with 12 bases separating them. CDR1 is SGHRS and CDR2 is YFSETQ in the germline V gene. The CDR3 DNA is TGCGCCAGCAGCTTCTTAGGCGGGGCCTCCTACGAGCAGTACTTC. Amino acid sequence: CASSFLGGASYEQYF.

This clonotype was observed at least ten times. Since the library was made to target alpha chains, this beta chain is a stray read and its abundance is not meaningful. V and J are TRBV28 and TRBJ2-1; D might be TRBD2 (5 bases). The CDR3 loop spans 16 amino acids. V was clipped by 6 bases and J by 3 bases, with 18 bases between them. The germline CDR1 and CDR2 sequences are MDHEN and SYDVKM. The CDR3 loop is CASSPLGGGYYNEQFF. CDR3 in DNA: TGTGCCAGCAGCCCCCTGGGTGGAGGTTACTACAATGAGCAGTTCTTC.

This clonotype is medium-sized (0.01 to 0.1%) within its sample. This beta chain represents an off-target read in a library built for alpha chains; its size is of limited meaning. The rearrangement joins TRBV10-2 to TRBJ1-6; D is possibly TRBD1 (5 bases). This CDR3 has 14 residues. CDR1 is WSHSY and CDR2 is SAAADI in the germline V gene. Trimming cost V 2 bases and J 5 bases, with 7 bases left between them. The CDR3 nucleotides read TGCGCCAGCAGTGAGGACAGCAATAATTCACCCCTCCACTTT. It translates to CASSEDSNNSPLHF.

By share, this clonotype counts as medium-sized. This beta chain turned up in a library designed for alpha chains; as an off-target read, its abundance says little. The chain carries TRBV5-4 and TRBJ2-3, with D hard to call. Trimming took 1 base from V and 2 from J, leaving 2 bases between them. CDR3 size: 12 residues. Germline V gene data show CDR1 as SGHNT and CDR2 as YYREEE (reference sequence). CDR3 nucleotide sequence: TGTGCCAGCAGCTTGTACACAGATACGCAGTATTTT. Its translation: CASSLYTDTQYF. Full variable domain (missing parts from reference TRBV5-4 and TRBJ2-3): ETGVTQSPTHLIKTRGQQVTLRCSSQSGHNTVSWYQQALGQGPQFIFQYYREEENGRGNFPPRFSGLQFPNYSSELNVNALELDDSALYLCASSLYTDTQYFGPGTRLTVL.

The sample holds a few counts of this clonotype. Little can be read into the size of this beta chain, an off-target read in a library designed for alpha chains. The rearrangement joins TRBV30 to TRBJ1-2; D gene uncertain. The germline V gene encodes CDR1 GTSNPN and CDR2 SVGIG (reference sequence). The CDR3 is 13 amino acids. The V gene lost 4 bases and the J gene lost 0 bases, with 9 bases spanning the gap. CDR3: CAWNGRANYGYTF. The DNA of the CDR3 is TGTGCCTGGAATGGCCGAGCTAACTATGGCTACACCTTC.

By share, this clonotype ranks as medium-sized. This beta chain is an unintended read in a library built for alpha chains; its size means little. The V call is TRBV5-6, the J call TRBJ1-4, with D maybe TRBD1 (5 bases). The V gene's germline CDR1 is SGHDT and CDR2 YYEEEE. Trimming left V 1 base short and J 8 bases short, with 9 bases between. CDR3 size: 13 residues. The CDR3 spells CASSLQGLEKLFF. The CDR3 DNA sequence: TGTGCCAGCAGCTTGCAGGGATTGGAAAAACTGTTTTTT.

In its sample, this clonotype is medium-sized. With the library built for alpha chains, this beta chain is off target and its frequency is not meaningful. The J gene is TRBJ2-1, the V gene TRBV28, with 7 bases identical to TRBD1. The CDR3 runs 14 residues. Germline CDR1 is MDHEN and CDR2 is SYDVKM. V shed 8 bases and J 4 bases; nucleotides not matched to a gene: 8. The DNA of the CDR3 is TGTGCCAGCTGCCCGGGACAGCAATACAATGAGCAGTTCTTC. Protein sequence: CASCPGQQYNEQFF.

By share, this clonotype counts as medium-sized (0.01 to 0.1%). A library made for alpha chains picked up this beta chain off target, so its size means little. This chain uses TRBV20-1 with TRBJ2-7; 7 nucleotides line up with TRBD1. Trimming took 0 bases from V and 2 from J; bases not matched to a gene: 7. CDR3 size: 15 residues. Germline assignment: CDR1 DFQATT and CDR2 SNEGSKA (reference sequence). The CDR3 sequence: CSARDIRGQTYEQYF. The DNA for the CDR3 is TGCAGTGCTAGAGATATTAGGGGACAGACCTACGAGCAGTACTTC.

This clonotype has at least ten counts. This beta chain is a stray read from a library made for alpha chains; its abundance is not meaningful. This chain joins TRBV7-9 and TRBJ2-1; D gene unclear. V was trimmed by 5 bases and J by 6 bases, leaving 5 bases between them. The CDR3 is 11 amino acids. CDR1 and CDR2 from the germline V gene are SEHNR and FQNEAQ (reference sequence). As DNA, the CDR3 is TGTGCCAGCAGCCCCACCAATGAGCAGTTCTTC. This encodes CASSPTNEQFF.

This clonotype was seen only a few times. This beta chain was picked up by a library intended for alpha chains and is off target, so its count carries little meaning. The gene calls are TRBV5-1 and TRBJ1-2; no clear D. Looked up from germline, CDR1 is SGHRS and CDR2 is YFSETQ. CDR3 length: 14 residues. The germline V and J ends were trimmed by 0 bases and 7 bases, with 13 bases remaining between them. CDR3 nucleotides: TGCGCCAGCAGCTTGGAAGAAGGGTTAGCTGGCTACACCTTC. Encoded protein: CASSLEEGLAGYTF.

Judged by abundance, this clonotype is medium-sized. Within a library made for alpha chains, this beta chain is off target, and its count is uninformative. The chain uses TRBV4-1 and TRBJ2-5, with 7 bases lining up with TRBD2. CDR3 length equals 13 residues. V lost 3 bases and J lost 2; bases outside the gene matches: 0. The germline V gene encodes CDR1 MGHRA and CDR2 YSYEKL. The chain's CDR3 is CASSQREQETQYF. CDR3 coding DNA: TGCGCCAGCAGCCAGCGGGAGCAAGAGACCCAGTACTTC.

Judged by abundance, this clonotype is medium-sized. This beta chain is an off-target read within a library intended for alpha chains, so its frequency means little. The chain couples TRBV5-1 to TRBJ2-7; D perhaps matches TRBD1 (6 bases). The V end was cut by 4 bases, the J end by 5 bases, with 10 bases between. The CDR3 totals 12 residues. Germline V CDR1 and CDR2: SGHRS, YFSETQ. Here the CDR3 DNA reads TGCGCCAGCAGCACGACAGGAAACGAGCAGTACTTC. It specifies CASSTTGNEQYF.

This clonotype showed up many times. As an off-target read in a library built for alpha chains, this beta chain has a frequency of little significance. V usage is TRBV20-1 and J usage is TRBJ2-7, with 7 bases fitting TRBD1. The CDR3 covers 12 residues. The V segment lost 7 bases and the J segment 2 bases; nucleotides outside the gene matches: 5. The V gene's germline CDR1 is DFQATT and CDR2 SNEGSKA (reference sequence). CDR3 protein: CSVRGQAYEQYF. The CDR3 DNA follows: TGCAGTGTCCGAGGACAGGCCTACGAGCAGTACTTC.

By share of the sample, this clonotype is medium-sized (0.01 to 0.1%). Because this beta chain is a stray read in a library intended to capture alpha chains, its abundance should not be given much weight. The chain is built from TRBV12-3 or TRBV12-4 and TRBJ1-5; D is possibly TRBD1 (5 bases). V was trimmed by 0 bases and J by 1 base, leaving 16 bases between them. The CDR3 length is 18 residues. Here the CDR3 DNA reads TGTGCCAGCAGTTTAGCGAGGGGAAGCCAAGTGAGCAATCAGCCCCAGCATTTT. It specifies CASSLARGSQVSNQPQHF.

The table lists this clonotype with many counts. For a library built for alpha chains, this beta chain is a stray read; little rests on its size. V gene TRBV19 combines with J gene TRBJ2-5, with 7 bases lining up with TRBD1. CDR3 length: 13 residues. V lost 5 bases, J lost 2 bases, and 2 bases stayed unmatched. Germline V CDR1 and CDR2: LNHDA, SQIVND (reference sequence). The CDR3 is CASSETGQETQYF. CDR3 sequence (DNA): TGTGCCAGTAGTGAGACAGGGCAAGAGACCCAGTACTTC.

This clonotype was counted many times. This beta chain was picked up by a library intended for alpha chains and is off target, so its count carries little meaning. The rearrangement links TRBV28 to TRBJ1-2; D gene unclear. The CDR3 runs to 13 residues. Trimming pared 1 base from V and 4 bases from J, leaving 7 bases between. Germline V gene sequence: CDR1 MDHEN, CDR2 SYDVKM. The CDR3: CASSLSAGYGYTF. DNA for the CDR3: TGTGCCAGCAGTTTATCGGCCGGCTATGGCTACACCTTC.

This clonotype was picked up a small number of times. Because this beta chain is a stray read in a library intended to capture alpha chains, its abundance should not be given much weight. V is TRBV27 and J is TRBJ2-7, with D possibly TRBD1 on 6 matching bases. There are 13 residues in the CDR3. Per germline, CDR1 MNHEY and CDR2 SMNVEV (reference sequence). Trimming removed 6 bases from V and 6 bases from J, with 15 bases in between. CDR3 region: CASSIHRVSEQYF. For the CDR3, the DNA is TGTGCCAGCAGCATTCACAGGGTTTCCGAGCAGTACTTC.

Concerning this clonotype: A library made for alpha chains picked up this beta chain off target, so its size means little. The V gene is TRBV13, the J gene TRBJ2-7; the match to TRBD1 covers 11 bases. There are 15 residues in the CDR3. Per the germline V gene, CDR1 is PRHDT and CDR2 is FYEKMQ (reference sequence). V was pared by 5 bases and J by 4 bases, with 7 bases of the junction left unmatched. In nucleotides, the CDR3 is TGTGCCAGCAGCCCGGACAGGGGGCGCAGGTACGAGCAGTACTTC. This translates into CASSPDRGRRYEQYF.

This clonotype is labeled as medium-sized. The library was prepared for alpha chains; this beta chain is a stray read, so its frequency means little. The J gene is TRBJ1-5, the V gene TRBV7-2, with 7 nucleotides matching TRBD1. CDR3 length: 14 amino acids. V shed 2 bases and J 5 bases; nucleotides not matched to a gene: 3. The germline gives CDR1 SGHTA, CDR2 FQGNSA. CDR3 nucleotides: TGTGCCAGCAGCTTATGGACAGGTGATCAGCCCCAGCATTTT. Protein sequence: CASSLWTGDQPQHF.

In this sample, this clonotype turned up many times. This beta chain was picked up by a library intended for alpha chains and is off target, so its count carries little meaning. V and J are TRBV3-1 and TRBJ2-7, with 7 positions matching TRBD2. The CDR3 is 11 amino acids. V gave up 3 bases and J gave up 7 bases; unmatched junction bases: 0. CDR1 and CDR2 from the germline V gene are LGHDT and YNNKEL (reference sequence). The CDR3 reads CASSQRGEQYF. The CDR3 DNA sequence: TGTGCCAGCAGCCAGCGGGGGGAGCAGTACTTC.